A selection of T cell receptor beta chains follows, all from one sample in a study of shared clonotypes between healthy human individuals. Sequencing used immunoSEQ multiplex PCR; TCRdb keeps in-frame clones, though not all of them. The sample has roughly 720,000 clones; roughly 91% are singletons. Source material: memory CD8+ T cells from PBMCs. The source of these receptors is a man younger than 30 in good health. Some clones in this sample may be carry-over from other donors' samples. Both conserved end residues are part of each CDR3. Fields, in order: V gene, CDR3 protein.

v_gene: TRBV27; CDR3aa: CASSGLAGGPFHEQFF
v_gene: TRBV11-2; CDR3aa: CASSLVDGSYEQYF
v_gene: TRBV7-9; CDR3aa: CASRGGGQETQYF
v_gene: TRBV30; CDR3aa: CAWSVGRGGPGNTEAFF
v_gene: TRBV28; CDR3aa: CASSYGTSYEQYF
v_gene: TRBV30; CDR3aa: CAWSGDSGANVLTF
v_gene: TRBV19; CDR3aa: CASTVGRDGYTF
v_gene: TRBV27; CDR3aa: CASSLRSTNEKLFF
v_gene: TRBV7-9; CDR3aa: CASSPVRTGEQYF
v_gene: TRBV7-3; CDR3aa: CASSLTLSDTQYF
v_gene: TRBV18; CDR3aa: CASSPENPGRRGAEAFF
v_gene: TRBV6-5; CDR3aa: CASSYSIGGRAYEQYF
v_gene: TRBV19; CDR3aa: CASAGVRGEKLFF
v_gene: TRBV19; CDR3aa: CASSIPGGIDEQYF
v_gene: TRBV28; CDR3aa: CAITRLGASDTQYF
v_gene: TRBV5-6; CDR3aa: CASSLGLAGGGEQFF
v_gene: TRBV19; CDR3aa: CASSGQTSDYGYTF
v_gene: TRBV6-1; CDR3aa: CASSEASGSQETQYF
v_gene: TRBV4-3; CDR3aa: CASSPGSGTSGNEQFF
v_gene: TRBV9; CDR3aa: CASSVVEGLDEQFF
v_gene: TRBV27; CDR3aa: CASSFKNRRNYGYTF
v_gene: TRBV27; CDR3aa: CASSFGSNYEQYF
v_gene: TRBV6-1; CDR3aa: CASSEARGTKSEYF
v_gene: TRBV7-9; CDR3aa: CASSLRGQPQHF
v_gene: TRBV11-2; CDR3aa: CASSNSGYYEQYF
v_gene: TRBV4-2; CDR3aa: CASSSRTAPYEQYF
v_gene: TRBV28; CDR3aa: CASSWASGPYEQYF
v_gene: TRBV7-9; CDR3aa: CATRGMENTGELFF
v_gene: TRBV12-5; CDR3aa: CASGLVPSGGQVADTQYF
v_gene: TRBV30; CDR3aa: CAWSTRGGPDTQYF
v_gene: TRBV7-7; CDR3aa: CASSLDTSQETQYF
v_gene: TRBV28; CDR3aa: CASRPRGFAEAFF
v_gene: TRBV19; CDR3aa: CASTWASNDMDTQYF
v_gene: TRBV5-4; CDR3aa: CASRLRDKQETQYF
v_gene: TRBV6-5; CDR3aa: CASVGPGAYEQYF
v_gene: TRBV27; CDR3aa: CASSSRDFPYEQYF
v_gene: TRBV27; CDR3aa: CASSSGGGYYGYTF
v_gene: TRBV2; CDR3aa: CASSDRDSAYNEQFF
v_gene: TRBV5-1; CDR3aa: CASSSTWGGSYEQYF
v_gene: TRBV5-1; CDR3aa: CASSLGLAGGYEQYF
v_gene: TRBV9; CDR3aa: CASSPEGGARNEQYF
v_gene: TRBV27; CDR3aa: CASRTGVQPQHF
v_gene: TRBV4-3; CDR3aa: CASSQDSIVPNYGYTF
v_gene: TRBV11-3; CDR3aa: CASSSPATRAGEGNEQFF
v_gene: TRBV28; CDR3aa: CASSLTALTKQGYTF
v_gene: TRBV27; CDR3aa: CASSKDRGYQPQHF
v_gene: TRBV19; CDR3aa: CASSFSGSAATYEQYF
v_gene: TRBV27; CDR3aa: CASGAGTASTDTQYF